A selection of T cell receptor beta chains follows, all from one sample in a study of cytomegalovirus exposure and HLA in healthy donors. Repertoires were generated with immunoSEQ multiplex PCR, while TCRdb's copy carries only in-frame clones and drops some. The repertoire includes around 170,000 clones, approximately 80% of them detected once, and more than 0.4% sits in the top ten. Sequenced input: PBMCs. These receptors originate from a woman aged 45-65 years in good health and CMV-seronegative. CDR3s include the opening cysteine and the closing phenylalanine or tryptophan. The order of the fields is V gene, J gene, CDR3 length, D gene, clone size, CDR3 DNA, CDR3 protein. A D gene is named only where the DNA matches it firmly. Rows may omit the clone size; those that give it use once, few, many or a size class.

v_call: TRBV6-1
j_call: TRBJ2-7
cdr3_length: 15
d_call: TRBD2
clone_size: NA
cdr3_nt: TGTGCCAGCAGTGAAATAGCGGGAGGGCCTTACGAGCAGTACTTC
cdr3_aa: CASSEIAGGPYEQYF

v_call: TRBV6-5
j_call: TRBJ2-5
cdr3_length: 15
d_call: TRBD1
clone_size: NA
cdr3_nt: TGTGCCAGCAGTTACTCGCTGGGACAGCAAGAGACCCAGTACTTC
cdr3_aa: CASSYSLGQQETQYF

v_call: TRBV29-1
j_call: TRBJ2-5
cdr3_length: 14
d_call: TRBD1
clone_size: NA
cdr3_nt: TGCAGCGCCACGGGACAGGGGGCGTATGAGACCCAGTACTTC
cdr3_aa: CSATGQGAYETQYF

v_call: TRBV2
j_call: TRBJ1-3
cdr3_length: 15
d_call: NA
clone_size: NA
cdr3_nt: TGTGCCAGCAGAGGAACAGGGTTGCGGGGAAACACCATATATTTT
cdr3_aa: CASRGTGLRGNTIYF

v_call: TRBV27
j_call: TRBJ2-5
cdr3_length: 13
d_call: TRBD1
clone_size: NA
cdr3_nt: TGTGCCAGCGCCCAACAGGGGGCGGAGACCCAGTACTTC
cdr3_aa: CASAQQGAETQYF

v_call: TRBV7-3
j_call: TRBJ2-1
cdr3_length: 17
d_call: TRBD2
clone_size: NA
cdr3_nt: TGTGCCAGCAGCATCGGGACTAGCGGGGGGGCCCACAATGAGCAGTTCTTC
cdr3_aa: CASSIGTSGGAHNEQFF

v_call: TRBV19
j_call: TRBJ2-7
cdr3_length: 13
d_call: TRBD1
clone_size: NA
cdr3_nt: TGTGCCAGTAGTAGGGGACAGGGGTACGAGCAGTACTTC
cdr3_aa: CASSRGQGYEQYF

v_call: TRBV28
j_call: TRBJ2-7
cdr3_length: 14
d_call: NA
clone_size: NA
cdr3_nt: TGTGCCAGCAGTAACATAGCGGACTCCTACGAGCAGTACTTC
cdr3_aa: CASSNIADSYEQYF

v_call: TRBV11-2
j_call: TRBJ1-1
cdr3_length: 14
d_call: TRBD1
clone_size: NA
cdr3_nt: TGTGCCAGCAGCGTCTGGACAGGGGGCACTGAAGCTTTCTTT
cdr3_aa: CASSVWTGGTEAFF

v_call: TRBV18
j_call: TRBJ2-7
cdr3_length: 16
d_call: NA
clone_size: NA
cdr3_nt: TGTGCCAGCTCACCACAGGGCGGGCAAAGCTCCTACGAGCAGTACTTC
cdr3_aa: CASSPQGGQSSYEQYF

v_call: TRBV6-5
j_call: TRBJ2-1
cdr3_length: 15
d_call: TRBD2
clone_size: NA
cdr3_nt: TGTGCCAGCAGACATACTAGCGGGGGTTACAATGAGCAGTTCTTC
cdr3_aa: CASRHTSGGYNEQFF

v_call: TRBV7-2
j_call: TRBJ2-1
cdr3_length: 15
d_call: NA
clone_size: NA
cdr3_nt: TGTGCCAGCAGCTTAGACAGGGGGGGGCACAATGAGCAGTTCTTC
cdr3_aa: CASSLDRGGHNEQFF

v_call: TRBV28
j_call: TRBJ1-1
cdr3_length: 11
d_call: NA
clone_size: NA
cdr3_nt: TGTGCCAGCCTCCTGAGGACTGAAGCTTTCTTT
cdr3_aa: CASLLRTEAFF

v_call: TRBV28
j_call: TRBJ2-7
cdr3_length: 16
d_call: TRBD2
clone_size: NA
cdr3_nt: TGTGCCAGCAGTTTATCTGGGACTAGCGGGACCTACGAGCAGTACTTC
cdr3_aa: CASSLSGTSGTYEQYF

v_call: TRBV19
j_call: TRBJ2-1
cdr3_length: 12
d_call: NA
clone_size: NA
cdr3_nt: TGTGCCAGCGGAGACAGGTCCAATGAGCAGTTCTTC
cdr3_aa: CASGDRSNEQFF

v_call: TRBV2
j_call: TRBJ1-1
cdr3_length: 13
d_call: TRBD1
clone_size: few
cdr3_nt: TGTGCCAGCATACGGTCCAGGGGGGAGGAAGCTTTCTTT
cdr3_aa: CASIRSRGEEAFF

v_call: TRBV7-2
j_call: TRBJ2-3
cdr3_length: 15
d_call: TRBD1
clone_size: NA
cdr3_nt: TGTGCCAGCAGCTCCCCGGGACAGCCCACAGATACGCAGTATTTT
cdr3_aa: CASSSPGQPTDTQYF

v_call: TRBV9
j_call: TRBJ2-5
cdr3_length: 19
d_call: NA
clone_size: NA
cdr3_nt: TGTGCCAGCAGCGTAGGTATCGGGAGACGGCGGAAGGAAGAGGAGACCCAGTACTTC
cdr3_aa: CASSVGIGRRRKEEETQYF

v_call: TRBV7-8
j_call: TRBJ1-6
cdr3_length: 16
d_call: NA
clone_size: NA
cdr3_nt: TGTGCCAGCAGCTTGGGGGGGAGCTCCTATAATTCACCCCTCCACTTT
cdr3_aa: CASSLGGSSYNSPLHF

v_call: TRBV14
j_call: TRBJ2-7
cdr3_length: 15
d_call: TRBD2
clone_size: NA
cdr3_nt: TGTGCCAGCAGCCCACTAGCGGGAGGGCCAGGCGAGCAGTACTTC
cdr3_aa: CASSPLAGGPGEQYF

v_call: TRBV5-4
j_call: TRBJ1-3
cdr3_length: 16
d_call: TRBD1
clone_size: NA
cdr3_nt: TGTGCCAGCAGCTTAAGAGACAGGGACGGTGGAAACACCATATATTTT
cdr3_aa: CASSLRDRDGGNTIYF

v_call: TRBV7-2
j_call: TRBJ2-2
cdr3_length: 14
d_call: NA
clone_size: NA
cdr3_nt: TGTGCCAGCACCAGGGGGGCGGGTAGAGAGGAGCTGTTTTTT
cdr3_aa: CASTRGAGREELFF

v_call: TRBV19
j_call: TRBJ1-2
cdr3_length: 15
d_call: TRBD1
clone_size: NA
cdr3_nt: TGTGCCAGTAGTCCTGAATCGACAGGGAACTATGGCTACACCTTC
cdr3_aa: CASSPESTGNYGYTF

v_call: TRBV27
j_call: TRBJ2-1
cdr3_length: 14
d_call: TRBD1
clone_size: once
cdr3_nt: TGTGCCAGCAGTTTATTCCCAGACAGGGCGTTGCAGTTCTTC
cdr3_aa: CASSLFPDRALQFF